This T cell receptor (beta chain) was identified during a study of cytomegalovirus exposure and HLA in healthy donors. Germline lookup yields CDR1 LNHDA and CDR2 SQIVND (reference sequence). V trimming: 8 bases; J trimming: 7 bases; junction bases outside the gene matches: 16. CDR3 size: 17 residues. PCR involved 60 Vbeta and 13 Jbeta primers. Assay: immunoSEQ multiplex PCR; the TCRdb copy retains only in-frame clones and omits some. The sample comprises 90,000 or so clones, roughly 71% of which are singletons, and roughly 2.6% rests with the top ten. This clone was found once. Sequencing used PBMCs. J is TRBJ1-6 and V is TRBV19; 8 bases are shared with TRBD1. This receptor was obtained from a man in his fifties in good health and CMV-seronegative. Here the CDR3 DNA reads TGTGCCAGTGGACGGAAGGATGCAGGGGGCGGGAATTCACCCCTCCACTTT. This codes for CASGRKDAGGGNSPLHF.